In this sample, the clone carrying this T cell receptor (beta chain) turned up a few times. Its antigen is unknown. This sample is part of a study of T-cell memory formation after mild COVID-19. About the study: TCR clusters showed largely donor specificity. Study-wide results and limits: Memory cells collected pre-infection included some clones that later responded, suggesting cross-reactive memory joined. CD4/CD8 balance held among clones contracting day 15 to 85, and later expanders leaned CD4+.

One entry per CDR3 protein results from TCRdb running MiXCR on the 5' RACE reads. The sample lists under 650,000 distinct CDR3 sequences; 18% were seen once. In germline, CDR1 is LGHNA, CDR2 YSLEER. V lost 0 bases, J lost 1 base, and 7 bases lay in between. The CDR3 sequence is 14 residues long. This chain links TRBV4-3 with TRBJ2-7; D possibly corresponds to TRBD1 (6 bases). The source of this sequence is an adult woman who had mild COVID-19 (a few samples of this study predate the infection). Cell type and time point are not known. The sequenced sample consisted of PBMCs or a T cell subset sorted from them (not recorded which). The CDR3 is CASSQDTGSYEQYF. The CDR3 region has the DNA TGCGCCAGCAGCCAAGATACAGGGTCCTACGAGCAGTACTTC.